Below, 3 T cell receptor beta chains from the same sample are listed, as sequenced in a study of shared clonotypes between healthy human individuals. This table comes from immunoSEQ multiplex PCR, and its TCRdb copy is limited to in-frame clones, with some not included. Found here are 2 million to 2.5 million clones, under 97% of them singletons; the top ten hold 0.1% to 0.15%. The sequenced material came from naive CD4+ T cells sorted from blood. Subset described: CD45RA+ positively selected. Receptor source: a man aged 18 to 30 in good health.

The chain is built from TRBV5-5 and TRBJ2-7; the D gene could be TRBD1 or TRBD2 (5 bases each). Looked up from germline, CDR1 is SGHKS and CDR2 is YYEKEE (reference sequence). The CDR3 totals 13 residues. The ends were cut back, 4 bases at V and 2 bases at J, with 10 bases in the middle. CDR3 sequence: CASSVEGPYEQYF. Here the CDR3 DNA reads TGTGCCAGCAGCGTTGAGGGGCCCTACGAGCAGTACTTC.

DNA of the CDR3: TGTGCCTGGAGTGTAAGGTCAGGTTGGACTAGCGGGAAAGTGGGGCCAGATACGCAGTATTTT. It is translated as CAWSVRSGWTSGKVGPDTQYF. V usage is TRBV30 and J usage is TRBJ2-3; TRBD2 aligns across 12 bases. The CDR3 spans 21 residues. The germline V gene encodes CDR1 GTSNPN and CDR2 SVGIG (reference sequence). Germline trimming cut 0 bases from V and 4 bases from J; bases unmatched to any gene: 20.

The CDR3 region is CASLGVGPPSYEQYF. The CDR3 bases are TGTGCCAGTCTAGGTGTGGGCCCTCCTTCCTACGAGCAGTACTTC. V gene TRBV28 combines with J gene TRBJ2-7; no clear D. CDR1 and CDR2 from the germline V gene are MDHEN and SYDVKM. Trimming left V 9 bases short and J 1 base short, with 19 bases between. CDR3 length: 15 residues.